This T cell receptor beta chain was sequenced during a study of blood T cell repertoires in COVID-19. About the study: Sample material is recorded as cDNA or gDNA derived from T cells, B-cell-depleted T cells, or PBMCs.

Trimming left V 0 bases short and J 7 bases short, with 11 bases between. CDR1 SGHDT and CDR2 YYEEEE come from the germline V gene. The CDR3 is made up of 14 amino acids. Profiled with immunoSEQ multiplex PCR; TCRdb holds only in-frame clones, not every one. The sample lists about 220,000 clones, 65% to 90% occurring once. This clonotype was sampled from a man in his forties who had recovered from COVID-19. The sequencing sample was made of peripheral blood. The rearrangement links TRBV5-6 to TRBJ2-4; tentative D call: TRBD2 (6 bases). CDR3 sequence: CASSLAPGVNIQYF. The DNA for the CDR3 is TGTGCCAGCAGCTTGGCCCCGGGGGTCAACATTCAGTACTTC.